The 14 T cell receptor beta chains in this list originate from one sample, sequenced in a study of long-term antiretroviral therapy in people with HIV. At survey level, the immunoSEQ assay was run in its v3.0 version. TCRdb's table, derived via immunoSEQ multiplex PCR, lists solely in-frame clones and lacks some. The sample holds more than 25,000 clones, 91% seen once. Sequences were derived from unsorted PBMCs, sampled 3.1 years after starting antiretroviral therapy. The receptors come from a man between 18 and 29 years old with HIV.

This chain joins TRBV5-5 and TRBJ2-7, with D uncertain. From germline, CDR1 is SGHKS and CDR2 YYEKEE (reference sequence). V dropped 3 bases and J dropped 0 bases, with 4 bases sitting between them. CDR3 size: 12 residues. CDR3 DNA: TGTGCCAGCAGCTATAACTCCTACGAGCAGTACTTC. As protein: CASSYNSYEQYF.

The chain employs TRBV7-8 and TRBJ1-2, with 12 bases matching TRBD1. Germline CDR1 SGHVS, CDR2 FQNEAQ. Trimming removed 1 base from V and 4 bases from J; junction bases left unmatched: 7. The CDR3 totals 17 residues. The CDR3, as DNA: TGTGCCAGCAGCTTAGGGGGACAGGGGGCTTTGGGCTATGGCTACACCTTC. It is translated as CASSLGGQGALGYGYTF.

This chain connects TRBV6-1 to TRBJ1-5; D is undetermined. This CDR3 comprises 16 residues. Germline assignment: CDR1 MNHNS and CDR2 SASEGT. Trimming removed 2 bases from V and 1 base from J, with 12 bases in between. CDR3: CASSELLVRSNQPQHF. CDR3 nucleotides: TGTGCCAGCAGTGAATTACTTGTGAGGAGCAATCAGCCCCAGCATTTT.

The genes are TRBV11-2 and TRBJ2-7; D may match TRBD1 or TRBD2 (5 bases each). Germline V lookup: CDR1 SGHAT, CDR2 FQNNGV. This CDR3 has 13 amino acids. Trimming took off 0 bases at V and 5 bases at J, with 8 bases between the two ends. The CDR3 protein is CASSLERDDEQYF. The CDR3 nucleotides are TGTGCCAGCAGCTTAGAGAGGGACGACGAGCAGTACTTC.

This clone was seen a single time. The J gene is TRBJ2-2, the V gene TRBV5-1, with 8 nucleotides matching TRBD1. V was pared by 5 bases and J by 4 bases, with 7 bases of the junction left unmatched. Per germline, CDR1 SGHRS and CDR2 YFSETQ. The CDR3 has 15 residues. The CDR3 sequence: CASSSWTGITGELFF. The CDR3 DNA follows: TGCGCCAGCAGTTCCTGGACAGGGATCACCGGGGAGCTGTTTTTT. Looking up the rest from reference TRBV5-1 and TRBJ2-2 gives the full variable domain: KAGVTQTPRYLIKTRGQQVTLSCSPISGHRSVSWYQQTPGQGLQFLFEYFSETQRNKGNFPGRFSGRQFSNSRSEMNVSTLELGDSALYLCASSSWTGITGELFFGEGSRLTVL.

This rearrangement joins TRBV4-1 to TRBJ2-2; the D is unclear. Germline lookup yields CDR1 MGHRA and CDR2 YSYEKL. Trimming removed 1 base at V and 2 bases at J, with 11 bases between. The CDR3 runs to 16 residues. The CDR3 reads CASSQASGINTGELFF. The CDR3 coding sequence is TGCGCCAGCAGCCAAGCTTCAGGAATTAACACCGGGGAGCTGTTTTTT.

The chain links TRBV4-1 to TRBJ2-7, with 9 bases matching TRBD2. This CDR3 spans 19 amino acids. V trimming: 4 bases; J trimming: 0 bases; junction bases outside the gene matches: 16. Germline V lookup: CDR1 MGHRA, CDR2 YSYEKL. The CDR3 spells CASSPTNPLKRGASYEQYF. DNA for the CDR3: TGCGCCAGCAGCCCTACGAATCCCCTAAAGCGGGGGGCCTCCTACGAGCAGTACTTC.

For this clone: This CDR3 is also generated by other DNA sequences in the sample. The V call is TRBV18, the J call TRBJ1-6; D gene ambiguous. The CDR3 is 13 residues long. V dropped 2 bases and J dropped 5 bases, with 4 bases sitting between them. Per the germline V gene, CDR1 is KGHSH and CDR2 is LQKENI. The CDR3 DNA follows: TGTGCCAGCTCACCATTGGATAATTCACCCCTCCACTTT. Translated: CASSPLDNSPLHF.

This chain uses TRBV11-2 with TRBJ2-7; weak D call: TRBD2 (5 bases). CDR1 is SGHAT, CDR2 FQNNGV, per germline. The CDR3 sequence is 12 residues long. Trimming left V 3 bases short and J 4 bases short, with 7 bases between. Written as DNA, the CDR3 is TGTGCCAGCAGCTTGGGAGATTACGAGCAGTACTTC. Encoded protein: CASSLGDYEQYF.

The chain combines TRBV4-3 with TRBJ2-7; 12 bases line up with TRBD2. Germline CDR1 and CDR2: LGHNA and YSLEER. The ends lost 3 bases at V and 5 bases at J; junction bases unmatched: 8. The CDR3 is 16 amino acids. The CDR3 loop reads CASSHQAGLAGHEQYF. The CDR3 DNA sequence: TGCGCCAGCAGCCATCAGGCGGGACTAGCGGGCCACGAGCAGTACTTC.

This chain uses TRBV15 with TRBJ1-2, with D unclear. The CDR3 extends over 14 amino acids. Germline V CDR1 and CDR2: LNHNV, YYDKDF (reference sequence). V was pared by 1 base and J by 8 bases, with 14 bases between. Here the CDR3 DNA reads TGTGCCACCAGCAGAGGAGTGGCCGGGCAGGGCTACACCTTC. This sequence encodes CATSRGVAGQGYTF.

The CDR3 here is CASSLGTLEAFF. In DNA, the CDR3 is TGTGCCAGCAGCTTGGGGACGTTAGAAGCTTTCTTT. The V and J genes are TRBV7-9 and TRBJ1-1; tentatively, D is TRBD1 (5 bases). V lost 3 bases and J lost 8, with 10 bases in between. Germline V lookup: CDR1 SEHNR, CDR2 FQNEAQ (reference sequence). The CDR3 consists of 12 residues.

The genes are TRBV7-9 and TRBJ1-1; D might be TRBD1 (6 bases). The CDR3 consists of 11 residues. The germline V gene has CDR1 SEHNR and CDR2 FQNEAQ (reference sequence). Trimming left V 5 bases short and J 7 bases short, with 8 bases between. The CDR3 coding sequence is TGTGCCAGCAGCCGGACAGATGAAGCTTTCTTT. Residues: CASSRTDEAFF.

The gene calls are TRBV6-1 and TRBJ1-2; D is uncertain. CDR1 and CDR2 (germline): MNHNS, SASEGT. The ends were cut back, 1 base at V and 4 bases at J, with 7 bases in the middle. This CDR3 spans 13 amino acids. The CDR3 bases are TGTGCCAGCAGTGAAGGAACGGGCTATGGCTACACCTTC. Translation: CASSEGTGYGYTF.